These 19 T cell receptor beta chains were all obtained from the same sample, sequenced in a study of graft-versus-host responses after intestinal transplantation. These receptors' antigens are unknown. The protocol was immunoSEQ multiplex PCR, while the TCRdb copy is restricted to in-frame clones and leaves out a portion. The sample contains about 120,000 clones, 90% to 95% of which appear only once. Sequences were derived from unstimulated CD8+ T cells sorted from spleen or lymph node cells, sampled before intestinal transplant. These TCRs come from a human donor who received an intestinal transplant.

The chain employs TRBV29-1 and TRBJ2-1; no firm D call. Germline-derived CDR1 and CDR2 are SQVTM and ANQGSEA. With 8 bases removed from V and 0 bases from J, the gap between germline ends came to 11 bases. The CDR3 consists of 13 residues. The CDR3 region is CSWVLSSYNEQFF. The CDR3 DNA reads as TGCAGCTGGGTCTTAAGCTCCTACAATGAGCAGTTCTTC.

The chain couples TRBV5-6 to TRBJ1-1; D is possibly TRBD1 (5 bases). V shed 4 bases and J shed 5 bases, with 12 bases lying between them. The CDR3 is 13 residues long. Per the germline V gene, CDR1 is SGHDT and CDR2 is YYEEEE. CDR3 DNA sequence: TGTGCCAGCAGCGACGGCGGGGGGACTGAAGCTTTCTTT. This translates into CASSDGGGTEAFF.

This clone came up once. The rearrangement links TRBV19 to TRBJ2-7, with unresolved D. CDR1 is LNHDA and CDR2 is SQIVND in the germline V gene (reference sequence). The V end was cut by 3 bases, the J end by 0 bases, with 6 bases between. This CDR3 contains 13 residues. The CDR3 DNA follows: TGTGCCAGTAGTATTCTCGCCTCCTACGAGCAGTACTTC. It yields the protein CASSILASYEQYF.

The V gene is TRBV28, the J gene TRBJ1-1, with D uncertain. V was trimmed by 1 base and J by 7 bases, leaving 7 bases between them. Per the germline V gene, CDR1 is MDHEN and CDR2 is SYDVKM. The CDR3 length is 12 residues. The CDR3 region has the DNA TGTGCCAGCAGTTTATACGGAGGTGAAGCTTTCTTT. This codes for CASSLYGGEAFF.

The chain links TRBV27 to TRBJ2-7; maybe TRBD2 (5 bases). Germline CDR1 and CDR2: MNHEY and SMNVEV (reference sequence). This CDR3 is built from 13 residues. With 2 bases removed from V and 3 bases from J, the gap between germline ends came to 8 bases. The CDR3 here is CASSLNEGYEQYF. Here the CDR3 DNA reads TGTGCCAGCAGTTTAAATGAGGGCTACGAGCAGTACTTC.

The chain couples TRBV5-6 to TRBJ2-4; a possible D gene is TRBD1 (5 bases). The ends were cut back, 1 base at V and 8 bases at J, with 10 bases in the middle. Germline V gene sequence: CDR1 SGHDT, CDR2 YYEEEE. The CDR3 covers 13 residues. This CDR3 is CASSLQGSDIQYF. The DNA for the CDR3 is TGTGCCAGCAGCTTGCAGGGATCGGACATTCAGTACTTC. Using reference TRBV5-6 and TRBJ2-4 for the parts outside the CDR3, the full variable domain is DAGVTQSPTHLIKTRGQQVTLRCSPKSGHDTVSWYQQALGQGPQFIFQYYEEEERQRGNFPDRFSGHQFPNYSSELNVNALLLGDSALYLCASSLQGSDIQYFGAGTRLSVL.

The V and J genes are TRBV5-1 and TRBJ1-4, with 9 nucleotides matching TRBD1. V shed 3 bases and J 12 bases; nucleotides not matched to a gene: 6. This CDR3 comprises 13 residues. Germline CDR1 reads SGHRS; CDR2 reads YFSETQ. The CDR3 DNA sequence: TGCGCCAGCAGCTGGGGACAGGGTGCAGAACTGTTTTTT. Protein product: CASSWGQGAELFF. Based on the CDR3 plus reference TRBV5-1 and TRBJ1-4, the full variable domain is KAGVTQTPRYLIKTRGQQVTLSCSPISGHRSVSWYQQTPGQGLQFLFEYFSETQRNKGNFPGRFSGRQFSNSRSEMNVSTLELGDSALYLCASSWGQGAELFFGSGTQLSVL.

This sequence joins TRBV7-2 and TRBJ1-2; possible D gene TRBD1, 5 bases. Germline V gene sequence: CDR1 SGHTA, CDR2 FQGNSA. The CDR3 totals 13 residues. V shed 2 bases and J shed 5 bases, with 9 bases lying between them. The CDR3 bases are TGTGCCAGCAGCTTATTGACAGCTTATGGCTACACCTTC. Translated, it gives CASSLLTAYGYTF.

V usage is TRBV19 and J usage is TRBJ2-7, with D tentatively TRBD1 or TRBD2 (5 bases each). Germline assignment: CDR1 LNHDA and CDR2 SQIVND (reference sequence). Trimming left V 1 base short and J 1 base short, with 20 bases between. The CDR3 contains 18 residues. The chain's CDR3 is CASSIAPTGPAWSYEQYF. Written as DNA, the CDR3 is TGTGCCAGTAGTATAGCACCCACGGGACCTGCGTGGTCCTACGAGCAGTACTTC.

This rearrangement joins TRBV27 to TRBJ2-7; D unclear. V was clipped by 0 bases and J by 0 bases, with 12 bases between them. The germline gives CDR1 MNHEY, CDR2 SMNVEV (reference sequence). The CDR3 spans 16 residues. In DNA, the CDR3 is TGTGCCAGCAGTTTATCGTCCCACGGTTCCTCCTACGAGCAGTACTTC. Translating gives CASSLSSHGSSYEQYF.

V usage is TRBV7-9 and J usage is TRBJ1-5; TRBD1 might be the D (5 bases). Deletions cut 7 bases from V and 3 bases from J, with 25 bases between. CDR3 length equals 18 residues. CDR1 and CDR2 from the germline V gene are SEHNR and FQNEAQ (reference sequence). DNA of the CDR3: TGTGCCAGCACCTCATTCCCCCACAGTGGACACCACAATCAGCCCCAGCATTTT. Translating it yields CASTSFPHSGHHNQPQHF.

CDR3 sequence: CASSEGGPSYEQYF. Written as DNA, the CDR3 is TGTGCCAGCAGCGAGGGGGGACCTTCCTACGAGCAGTACTTC. The chain recombines TRBV5-5 with TRBJ2-7; D tentatively fits TRBD1 or TRBD2 (6 bases each). CDR1 is SGHKS, CDR2 YYEKEE, per germline (reference sequence). The CDR3 is made up of 14 amino acids. The V gene lost 4 bases and the J gene lost 1 base, with 12 bases spanning the gap.

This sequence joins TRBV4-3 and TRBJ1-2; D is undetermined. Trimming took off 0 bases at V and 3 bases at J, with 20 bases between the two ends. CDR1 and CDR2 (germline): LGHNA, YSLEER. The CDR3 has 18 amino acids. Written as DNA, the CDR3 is TGCGCCAGCAGCCAAGAGGATAACCTTAAAGTGGGAGACTATGGCTACACCTTC. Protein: CASSQEDNLKVGDYGYTF.

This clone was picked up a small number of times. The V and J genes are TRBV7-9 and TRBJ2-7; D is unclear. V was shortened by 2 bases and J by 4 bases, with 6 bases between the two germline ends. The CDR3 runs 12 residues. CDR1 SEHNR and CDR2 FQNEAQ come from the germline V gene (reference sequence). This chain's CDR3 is CASSLSGYEQYF. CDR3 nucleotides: TGTGCCAGCAGCTTATCGGGTTACGAGCAGTACTTC.

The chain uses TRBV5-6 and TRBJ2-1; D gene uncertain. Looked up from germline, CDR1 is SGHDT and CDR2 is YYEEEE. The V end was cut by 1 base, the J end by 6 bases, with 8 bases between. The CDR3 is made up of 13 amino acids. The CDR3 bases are TGTGCCAGCAGCTTGCAGCAGCTCAATGAGCAGTTCTTC. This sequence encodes CASSLQQLNEQFF.

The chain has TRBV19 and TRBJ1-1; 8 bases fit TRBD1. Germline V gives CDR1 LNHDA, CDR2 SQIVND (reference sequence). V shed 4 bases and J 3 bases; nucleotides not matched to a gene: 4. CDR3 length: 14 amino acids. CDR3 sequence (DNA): TGTGCCAGTAGTACAGGGGGCACGGACACTGAAGCTTTCTTT. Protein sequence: CASSTGGTDTEAFF. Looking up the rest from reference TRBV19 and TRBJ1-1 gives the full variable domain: DGGITQSPKYLFRKEGQNVTLSCEQNLNHDAMYWYRQDPGQGLRLIYYSQIVNDFQKGDIAEGYSVSREKKESFPLTVTSAQKNPTAFYLCASSTGGTDTEAFFGQGTRLTVV.

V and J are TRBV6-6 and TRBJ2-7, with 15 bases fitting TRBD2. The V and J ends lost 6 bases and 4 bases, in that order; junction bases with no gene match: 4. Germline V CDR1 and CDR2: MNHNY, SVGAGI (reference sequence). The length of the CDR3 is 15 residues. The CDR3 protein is CASSPGLAGGYEQYF. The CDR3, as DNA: TGTGCCAGCAGCCCGGGACTAGCGGGAGGTTACGAGCAGTACTTC.

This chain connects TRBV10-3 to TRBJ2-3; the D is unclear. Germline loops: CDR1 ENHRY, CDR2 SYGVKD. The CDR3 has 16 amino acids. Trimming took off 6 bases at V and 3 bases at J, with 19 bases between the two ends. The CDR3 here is CAISQVLGTITDTQYF. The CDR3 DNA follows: TGTGCCATCAGCCAAGTGCTGGGAACAATTACAGATACGCAGTATTTT.

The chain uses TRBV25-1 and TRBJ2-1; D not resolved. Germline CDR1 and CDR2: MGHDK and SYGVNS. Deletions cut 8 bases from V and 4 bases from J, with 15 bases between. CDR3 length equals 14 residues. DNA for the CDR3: TGTGCCAGCGATGATGGCGGATCTTACAATGAGCAGTTCTTC. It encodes CASDDGGSYNEQFF.